This T cell receptor (beta chain) was retrieved from a study of T cell clonality in common variable immunodeficiency. On this clone itself: The target antigen is unknown. The read terminates 3 residues ahead of where the CDR3 ends, so the germline J gene completes it.

Donors gave about 5 to 8 ml heparinized peripheral whole blood. Only in-frame clones appear in the TCRdb table, and some are missing; sequencing was by immunoSEQ multiplex PCR. The sample presents about 33,000 clones, none singletons. Study-wide results and limits: Reportedly, TCR beta sequences from common variable immunodeficiency showed fewer deletions and N-nucleotide insertions.

This CDR3 is built from 16 residues. Germline CDR1 MNHEY, CDR2 SVGEGT. V was shortened by 6 bases and J by 5 bases, with 22 bases between the two germline ends. The sequence came from a human donor with common variable immunodeficiency. Input material: peripheral blood mononuclear cells. This chain links TRBV6-2 or TRBV6-3 with TRBJ2-5, with D perhaps matching TRBD2 (6 bases). The DNA read from the CDR3 is TGTGCCAGCAGCCCCGAGGACTACCTTTGGAGGGAGACC. Protein sequence: CASSPEDYLWRET. The whole CDR3 sequence reads CASSPEDYLWRETQYF.